These 27 T cell receptor beta chains originate from one sample sequenced in a study of blood T cell repertoires in COVID-19. Clones were read by immunoSEQ multiplex PCR, and TCRdb kept only the in-frame ones, dropping some. The sample lists some 260,000 clones, roughly 87% seen once, with just under 6.5% in the top ten. Sequencing was performed on PBMCs or T cells enriched from blood (not recorded which). These receptors were taken from a woman aged 25 to 45 with acute COVID-19.

The chain recombines TRBV2 with TRBJ2-3; 7 positions agree with TRBD1. Trimming cost V 6 bases and J 4 bases; bases outside gene matches: 13. The CDR3 covers 16 residues. Germline CDR1 and CDR2: SNHLY and FYNNEI. The CDR3 protein is CASSSDRADSPDTQYF. The CDR3 coding sequence is TGTGCCAGCAGCTCCGACAGGGCCGACTCCCCAGATACGCAGTATTTT. The full variable domain, with the rest looked up from reference TRBV2 and TRBJ2-3, is EPEVTQTPSHQVTQMGQEVILRCVPISNHLYFYWYRQILGQKVEFLVSFYNNEISEKSEIFDDQFSVERPDGSNFTLKIRSTKLEDSAMYFCASSSDRADSPDTQYFGPGTRLTVL.

V and J are TRBV7-6 and TRBJ2-7; no clear D. This CDR3 region has 16 residues. CDR1 is SGHVS and CDR2 is FNYEAQ in the germline V gene. The ends were cut back, 1 base at V and 0 bases at J, with 13 bases in the middle. The chain's CDR3 is CASSLVPGSLSYEQYF. Written as DNA, the CDR3 is TGTGCCAGCAGCTTAGTCCCGGGTTCCCTCTCCTACGAGCAGTACTTC.

The chain uses TRBV7-3 and TRBJ2-5; no definite D call. This CDR3 is built from 13 residues. Deletions cut 1 base from V and 1 base from J, with 4 bases between. CDR1 SGHTA and CDR2 FQGTGA come from the germline V gene. The CDR3 loop reads CASSLRLQETQYF. Written as DNA, the CDR3 is TGTGCCAGCAGCTTAAGACTCCAAGAGACCCAGTACTTC.

The CDR3 is CATSSRRGGEAGTQYF. In DNA, the CDR3 is TGTGCCACCAGCAGTCGCCGAGGGGGGGAAGCTGGAACCCAGTACTTC. This chain uses TRBV15 with TRBJ2-5; D is possibly TRBD2 (7 bases). CDR3 length equals 16 residues. The germline V gene encodes CDR1 LNHNV and CDR2 YYDKDF (reference sequence). With 3 bases removed from V and 8 bases from J, the gap between germline ends came to 22 bases. The full variable domain, with the rest looked up from reference TRBV15 and TRBJ2-5, is DAMVIQNPRYQVTQFGKPVTLSCSQTLNHNVMYWYQQKSSQAPKLLFHYYDKDFNNEADTPDNFQSRRPNTSFCFLDIRSPGLGDTAMYLCATSSRRGGEAGTQYFGPGTRLLVL.

J is TRBJ2-1 and V is TRBV9; the D is unclear. This CDR3 spans 15 amino acids. Germline V CDR1 and CDR2: SGDLS, YYNGEE. Trimming pared 0 bases from V and 0 bases from J, leaving 7 bases between. As DNA, the CDR3 is TGTGCCAGCAGCGTAGACCTAAGCTCCTACAATGAGCAGTTCTTC. It is translated as CASSVDLSSYNEQFF.

The chain has TRBV19 and TRBJ2-5; the match to TRBD2 covers 7 bases. J gave up 6 bases and V 5 bases, and 12 bases lay outside the gene matches. The germline V gene encodes CDR1 LNHDA and CDR2 SQIVND (reference sequence). This CDR3 contains 15 residues. CDR3 region: CASSASVSGDKTQYF. DNA for the CDR3: TGTGCCAGTAGTGCCTCGGTCAGCGGGGATAAGACCCAGTACTTC.

V gene TRBV7-9 combines with J gene TRBJ1-6; no reliable D call. The CDR3 has 14 amino acids. CDR1 and CDR2 from the germline V gene are SEHNR and FQNEAQ (reference sequence). V gave up 7 bases and J gave up 6 bases, with 13 bases separating them. The CDR3 protein is CASTEVGANSPLHF. CDR3 nucleotide sequence: TGTGCCAGCACCGAGGTCGGTGCTAATTCACCCCTCCACTTT.

The chain couples TRBV19 to TRBJ1-6; 7 nucleotides line up with TRBD1. The CDR3 sequence is 17 residues long. Germline CDR1 is LNHDA and CDR2 is SQIVND (reference sequence). Losses at the gene ends were 4 bases for V and 6 bases for J; bases not matched to a gene: 12. CDR3 sequence (DNA): TGTGCCAGTAGTAGAGGAGGACAGGTCCTCGGTAATTCACCCCTCCACTTT. This translates into CASSRGGQVLGNSPLHF.

This clone was seen just once. The chain employs TRBV27 and TRBJ2-7; D perhaps matches TRBD2 (5 bases). V was cut by 6 bases and J by 4 bases, with 16 bases left in between. Germline V gene sequence: CDR1 MNHEY, CDR2 SMNVEV (reference sequence). The CDR3 is made up of 14 amino acids. The CDR3 loop reads CASSLASGPYEQYF. The CDR3 coding sequence is TGTGCCAGCAGCTTAGCAAGCGGCCCTTACGAGCAGTACTTC.

The chain links TRBV11-2 to TRBJ2-5; perhaps TRBD1 as D (6 bases). This CDR3 has 14 amino acids. CDR1 SGHAT and CDR2 FQNNGV come from the germline V gene. Trimming stripped 3 bases from V and 2 bases from J, with 10 bases between. The CDR3 coding sequence is TGTGCCAGCAGCTTCGACAGGCAGCAAGAGACCCAGTACTTC. Translation: CASSFDRQQETQYF. Variable domain in full (rest from reference TRBV11-2 and TRBJ2-5): EAGVAQSPRYKIIEKRQSVAFWCNPISGHATLYWYQQILGQGPKLLIQFQNNGVVDDSQLPKDRFSAERLKGVDSTLKIQPAKLEDSAVYLCASSFDRQQETQYFGPGTRLLVL.

The chain is built from TRBV19 and TRBJ1-5; tentative D call: TRBD1 (6 bases). V was pared by 2 bases and J by 3 bases, with 14 bases between. The CDR3 runs to 16 residues. Germline V CDR1 and CDR2: LNHDA, SQIVND (reference sequence). DNA of the CDR3: TGTGCCAGTAGTATAAGCAACAGGGCCTTCAATCAGCCCCAGCATTTT. This sequence encodes CASSISNRAFNQPQHF.

The gene calls are TRBV4-2 and TRBJ1-2; possible D gene TRBD1, 5 bases. Trimming removed 4 bases at V and 7 bases at J, with 16 bases between. The CDR3 has 14 amino acids. The germline gives CDR1 LGHNA, CDR2 YNFKEQ. CDR3 protein: CASSPGAGTGGYTF. The CDR3, as DNA: TGTGCCAGCAGCCCTGGGGCGGGAACGGGTGGCTACACCTTC.

This CDR3 is CASSALRGETDTQYF. The CDR3 coding sequence is TGTGCCAGCAGCGCCTTGCGCGGGGAAACAGATACGCAGTATTTT. The V call is TRBV7-8, the J call TRBJ2-3; D may be TRBD2 (6 bases). Trimming stripped 5 bases from V and 3 bases from J, with 15 bases between. This CDR3 has 15 amino acids. Germline lookup yields CDR1 SGHVS and CDR2 FQNEAQ. Drawing the rest from reference TRBV7-8 and TRBJ2-3, the complete variable domain is GAGVSQSPRYKVAKRGQDVALRCDPISGHVSLFWYQQALGQGPEFLTYFQNEAQLDKSGLPSDRFFAERPEGSVSTLKIQRTQQEDSAVYLCASSALRGETDTQYFGPGTRLTVL.

This clone was counted a single time. The chain recombines TRBV7-8 with TRBJ2-7, with 9 bases matching TRBD1. The ends lost 8 bases at V and 2 bases at J; junction bases unmatched: 4. The CDR3 consists of 13 residues. Germline V gene data show CDR1 as SGHVS and CDR2 as FQNEAQ. DNA for the CDR3: TGTGCCAGCGGGGGGACAGGGACCTACGAGCAGTACTTC. It codes for CASGGTGTYEQYF.

V and J are TRBV7-2 and TRBJ2-1; 9 nucleotides line up with TRBD1. CDR3 length: 16 residues. Germline CDR1 SGHTA, CDR2 FQGNSA. After removal of 2 bases from V and 3 bases from J, the junction contained 5 bases not matched to a gene. CDR3 DNA: TGTGCCAGCAGCTTATTTCGGGACAGGGTCTACAATGAGCAGTTCTTC. Amino acid sequence: CASSLFRDRVYNEQFF.

The chain recombines TRBV28 with TRBJ2-7; D is unclear. Looked up from germline, CDR1 is MDHEN and CDR2 is SYDVKM. The CDR3 runs 11 residues. V was trimmed by 10 bases and J by 4 bases, leaving 11 bases between them. CDR3 in amino acids: CATLRVYEQYF. In DNA form, the CDR3 reads TGTGCCACCTTACGGGTATACGAGCAGTACTTC.

This sequence joins TRBV5-8 and TRBJ2-3; 10 nucleotides agree with TRBD2. The length of the CDR3 is 18 residues. Per germline, CDR1 SGHTS and CDR2 YDEGEE. Germline trimming cut 3 bases from V and 0 bases from J; bases unmatched to any gene: 10. CDR3 nucleotide sequence: TGTGCCAGCAGCTCCCTCCGGACTAGCGGAGGTAGCACAGATACGCAGTATTTT. Translation: CASSSLRTSGGSTDTQYF.

This clone was recorded once. The chain combines TRBV10-3 with TRBJ1-2, with a possible D match to TRBD1 (5 bases). The CDR3 length is 14 residues. The germline gives CDR1 ENHRY, CDR2 SYGVKD. V was cut by 6 bases and J by 4 bases, with 15 bases left in between. The CDR3 DNA reads as TGTGCCATCAGAGGGGAGGGTAGCGGCTATGGCTACACCTTC. This codes for CAIRGEGSGYGYTF.

This chain uses TRBV19 with TRBJ2-6; no clear D gene. The length of the CDR3 is 14 residues. V was clipped by 6 bases and J by 0 bases, with 6 bases between them. Germline V gene sequence: CDR1 LNHDA, CDR2 SQIVND (reference sequence). The CDR3 loop reads CASREASGANVLTF. In DNA, the CDR3 is TGTGCCAGTAGAGAGGCCTCTGGGGCCAACGTCCTGACTTTC.

The chain recombines TRBV2 with TRBJ1-6, with D possibly matching TRBD1 (6 bases). Trimming removed 2 bases at V and 0 bases at J, with 14 bases between. The CDR3 loop spans 18 amino acids. The germline CDR1 and CDR2 sequences are SNHLY and FYNNEI. The CDR3 reads CASSELEDRSSYNSPLHF. The CDR3 DNA sequence: TGTGCCAGCAGTGAATTGGAGGACAGAAGCTCCTATAATTCACCCCTCCACTTT.

The chain recombines TRBV28 with TRBJ2-7, with D maybe TRBD2 (6 bases). CDR1 MDHEN and CDR2 SYDVKM come from the germline V gene. The ends were cut back, 3 bases at V and 2 bases at J, with 8 bases in the middle. The CDR3 is made up of 13 amino acids. The CDR3 is CASSLAGTYEQYF. CDR3 DNA: TGTGCCAGCAGTTTGGCGGGGACCTACGAGCAGTACTTC. The full variable domain, completed using reference TRBV28 and TRBJ2-7, is DVKVTQSSRYLVKRTGEKVFLECVQDMDHENMFWYRQDPGLGLRLIYFSYDVKMKEKGDIPEGYSVSREKKERFSLILESASTNQTSMYLCASSLAGTYEQYFGPGTRLTVT.

CDR3 DNA: TGTGCCAGCAGCTCCCCCCAGCGGGGGCATAGGGACTCCTACAATGAGCAGTTCTTC. This gives the protein CASSSPQRGHRDSYNEQFF. The rearrangement joins TRBV7-9 to TRBJ2-1; 8 nucleotides agree with TRBD2. Unmatched junction bases numbered 14, after V lost 4 bases and J lost 0 bases. The germline V gene encodes CDR1 SEHNR and CDR2 FQNEAQ (reference sequence). This CDR3 comprises 19 residues.

This chain connects TRBV30 to TRBJ2-7; D ambiguous. The CDR3 is 11 residues long. Deletions cut 0 bases from V and 6 bases from J, with 6 bases between. The germline V gene has CDR1 GTSNPN and CDR2 SVGIG (reference sequence). CDR3 DNA: TGTGCCTGGAGTGTACTGTCCGAGCAGTACTTC. Translation gives CAWSVLSEQYF.

The chain links TRBV3-1 (or the pseudogene TRBV3-2) to TRBJ1-1, with D maybe TRBD1 (5 bases). Trimming cost V 1 base and J 3 bases, with 9 bases left between them. Germline loops: CDR1 LGHDT, CDR2 YNNKEL (reference sequence). The CDR3 covers 14 residues. The CDR3 coding sequence is TGTGCCAGCAGCCAAGGCGGGACGCACACTGAAGCTTTCTTT. Its protein is CASSQGGTHTEAFF.

This chain uses TRBV10-3 with TRBJ2-1; 9 positions match TRBD1. The CDR3 covers 19 residues. Losses at the gene ends were 0 bases for V and 3 bases for J; bases not matched to a gene: 12. From germline, CDR1 is ENHRY and CDR2 SYGVKD. The CDR3 DNA is TGTGCCATCAGTGAGTCGATGCCCTGGACAGGGGCCAACTACAATGAGCAGTTCTTC. Its translation: CAISESMPWTGANYNEQFF.

The sample holds one count of this clone. The chain has TRBV28 and TRBJ2-7; a possible D gene is TRBD1 (6 bases). The CDR3 is made up of 13 amino acids. CDR1 is MDHEN and CDR2 is SYDVKM in the germline V gene. The V end lost 8 bases, the J end lost 0 bases, and 11 bases lay between the germline ends. CDR3 amino acids: CASGTGPSYEQYF. DNA for the CDR3: TGTGCCAGCGGAACAGGGCCCTCCTACGAGCAGTACTTC.

The count of this clone is one. The chain combines TRBV27 with TRBJ1-2, with 7 bases lining up with TRBD1. V gave up 3 bases and J gave up 4 bases; unmatched junction bases: 8. Germline CDR1 reads MNHEY; CDR2 reads SMNVEV (reference sequence). This CDR3 spans 15 amino acids. The CDR3 DNA reads TGTGCCAGCAGTTTTAGTGGGGGACAGAGCTATGGCTACACCTTC. Its protein product is CASSFSGGQSYGYTF.